This TCR beta chain was identified during a study of T cell responses to AZD1222 COVID-19 vaccine. A remark on this clone: What it binds is unknown.

Overall study findings and caveats: Repertoires in all cases were sampled only once the peak T cell response had passed. Vaccination with two AZD1222 doses was followed by a rise in Spike-specific TCR breadth and depth.

Repertoires were generated with immunoSEQ multiplex PCR, while TCRdb's copy carries only in-frame clones and drops some. The sample shows 180,000 or so clones, roughly 93% of them seen only once. The TCR sequence derives from an adult who received the MenACWY meningococcal vaccine as a control. The specimen was peripheral blood, collected 28 days after the second dose of the MenACWY control vaccine.

CDR3 sequence reads: CASSFGLAGGSRDIQYF. Here the CDR3 DNA reads TGTGCCAGTAGTTTCGGACTAGCGGGGGGTTCTAGGGACATTCAGTACTTC. The chain carries TRBV19 and TRBJ2-4; 14 positions match TRBD2. Per germline, CDR1 LNHDA and CDR2 SQIVND (reference sequence). After removal of 5 bases from V and 8 bases from J, the junction contained 11 bases not matched to a gene. The CDR3 extends over 17 amino acids.